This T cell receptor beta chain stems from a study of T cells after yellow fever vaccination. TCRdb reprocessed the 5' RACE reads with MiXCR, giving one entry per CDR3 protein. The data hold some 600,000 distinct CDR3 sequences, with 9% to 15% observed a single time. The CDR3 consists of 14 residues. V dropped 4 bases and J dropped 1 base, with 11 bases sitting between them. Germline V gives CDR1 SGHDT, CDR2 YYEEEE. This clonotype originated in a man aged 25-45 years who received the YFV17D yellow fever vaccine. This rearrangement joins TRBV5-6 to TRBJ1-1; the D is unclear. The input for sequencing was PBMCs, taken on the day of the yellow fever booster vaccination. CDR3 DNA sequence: TGTGCCAGCAGCGACGTCCCCGCGAACACTGAAGCTTTCTTT. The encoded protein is CASSDVPANTEAFF.